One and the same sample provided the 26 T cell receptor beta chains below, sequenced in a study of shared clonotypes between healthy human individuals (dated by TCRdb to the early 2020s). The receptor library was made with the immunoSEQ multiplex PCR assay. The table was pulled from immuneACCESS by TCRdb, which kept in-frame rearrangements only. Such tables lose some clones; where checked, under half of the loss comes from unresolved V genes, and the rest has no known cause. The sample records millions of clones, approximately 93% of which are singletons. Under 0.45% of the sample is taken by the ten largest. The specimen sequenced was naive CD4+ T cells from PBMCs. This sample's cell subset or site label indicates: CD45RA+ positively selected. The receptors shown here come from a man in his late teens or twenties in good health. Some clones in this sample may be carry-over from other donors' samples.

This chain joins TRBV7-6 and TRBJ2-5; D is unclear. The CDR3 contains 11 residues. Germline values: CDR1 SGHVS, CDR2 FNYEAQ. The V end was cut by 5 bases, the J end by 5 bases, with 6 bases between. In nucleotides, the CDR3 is TGTGCCAGCAGCCCTAAGGAGACCCAGTACTTC. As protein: CASSPKETQYF.

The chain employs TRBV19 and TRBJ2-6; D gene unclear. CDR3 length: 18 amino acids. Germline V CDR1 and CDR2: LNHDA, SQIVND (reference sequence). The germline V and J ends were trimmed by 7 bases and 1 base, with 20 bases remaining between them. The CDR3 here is CASINPRQASSGANVLTF. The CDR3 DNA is TGTGCCAGTATTAACCCCCGCCAGGCCTCATCTGGGGCCAACGTCCTGACTTTC.

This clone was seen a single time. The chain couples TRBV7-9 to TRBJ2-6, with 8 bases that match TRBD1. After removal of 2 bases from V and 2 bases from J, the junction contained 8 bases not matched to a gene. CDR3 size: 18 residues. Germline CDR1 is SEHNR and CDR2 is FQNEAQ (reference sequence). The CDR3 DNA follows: TGTGCCAGCAGCTTAATGGACAGGGTTTTTACTGGGGCCAACGTCCTGACTTTC. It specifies CASSLMDRVFTGANVLTF. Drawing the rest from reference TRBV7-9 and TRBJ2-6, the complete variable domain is DTGVSQNPRHKITKRGQNVTFRCDPISEHNRLYWYRQTLGQGPEFLTYFQNEAQLEKSRLLSDRFSAERPKGSFSTLEIQRTEQGDSAMYLCASSLMDRVFTGANVLTFGAGSRLTVL.

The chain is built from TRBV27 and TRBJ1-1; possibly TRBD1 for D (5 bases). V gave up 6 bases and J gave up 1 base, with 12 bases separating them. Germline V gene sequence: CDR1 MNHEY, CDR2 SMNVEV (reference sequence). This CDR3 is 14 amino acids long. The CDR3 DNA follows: TGTGCCAGCAGAGCAGGGCCGGCGAACACTGAAGCTTTCTTT. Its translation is CASRAGPANTEAFF.

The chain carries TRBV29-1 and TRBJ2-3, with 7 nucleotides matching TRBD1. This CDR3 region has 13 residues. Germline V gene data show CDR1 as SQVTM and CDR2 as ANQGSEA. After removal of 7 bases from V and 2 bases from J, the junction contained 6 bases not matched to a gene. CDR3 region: CSGRTGVTDTQYF. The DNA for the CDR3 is TGCAGCGGGAGGACAGGAGTCACAGATACGCAGTATTTT.

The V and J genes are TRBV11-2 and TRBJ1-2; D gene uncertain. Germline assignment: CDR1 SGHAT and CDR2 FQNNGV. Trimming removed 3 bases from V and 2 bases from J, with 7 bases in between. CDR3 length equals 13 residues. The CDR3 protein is CASSLNTNYGYTF. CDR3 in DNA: TGTGCCAGCAGCTTGAACACCAACTATGGCTACACCTTC.

As DNA, the CDR3 is TGTGCCTGGAGTTCCCGGGACGAGCAGTACTTC. Its protein product is CAWSSRDEQYF. This chain connects TRBV30 to TRBJ2-7; the D is unclear. The CDR3 is made up of 11 amino acids. Trimming removed 2 bases from V and 5 bases from J, with 7 bases in between. Germline CDR1 GTSNPN, CDR2 SVGIG (reference sequence). Based on the CDR3 plus reference TRBV30 and TRBJ2-7, the full variable domain is SQTIHQWPATLVQPVGSPLSLECTVEGTSNPNLYWYRQAAGRGLQLLFYSVGIGQISSEVPQNLSASRPQDRQFILSSKKLLLSDSGFYLCAWSSRDEQYFGPGTRLTVT.

The CDR3 DNA reads TGTGCCAGCAGCCTCGACAGCTCTGGGGCCAACGTCCTGACTTTC. Protein product: CASSLDSSGANVLTF. The gene calls are TRBV6-5 and TRBJ2-6; the D gene is possibly TRBD1 (5 bases). V shed 6 bases and J shed 0 bases, with 9 bases lying between them. CDR1 is MNHEY, CDR2 SVGAGI, per germline. The CDR3 is made up of 15 amino acids.

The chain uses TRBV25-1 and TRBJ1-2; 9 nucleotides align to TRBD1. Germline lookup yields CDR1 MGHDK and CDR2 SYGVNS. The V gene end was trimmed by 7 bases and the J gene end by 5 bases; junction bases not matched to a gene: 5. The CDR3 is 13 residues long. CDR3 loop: CASTSGQGYGYTF. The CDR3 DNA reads TGTGCCAGCACCTCGGGACAGGGATATGGCTACACCTTC.

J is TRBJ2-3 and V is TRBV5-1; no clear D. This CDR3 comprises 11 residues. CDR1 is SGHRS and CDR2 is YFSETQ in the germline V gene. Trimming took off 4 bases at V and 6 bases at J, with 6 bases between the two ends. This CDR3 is CASSGRDTQYF. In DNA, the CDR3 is TGCGCCAGCAGCGGCCGCGATACGCAGTATTTT.

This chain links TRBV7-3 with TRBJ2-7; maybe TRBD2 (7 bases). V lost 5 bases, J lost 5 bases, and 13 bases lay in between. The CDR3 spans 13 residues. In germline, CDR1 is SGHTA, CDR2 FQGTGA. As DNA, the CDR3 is TGTGCCAGCAGCGAAAGGGGGGGAGACGAGCAGTACTTC. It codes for CASSERGGDEQYF. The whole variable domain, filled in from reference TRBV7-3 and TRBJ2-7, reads GAGVSQTPSNKVTEKGKYVELRCDPISGHTALYWYRQSLGQGPEFLIYFQGTGAADDSGLPNDRFFAVRPEGSVSTLKIQRTERGDSAVYLCASSERGGDEQYFGPGTRLTVT.

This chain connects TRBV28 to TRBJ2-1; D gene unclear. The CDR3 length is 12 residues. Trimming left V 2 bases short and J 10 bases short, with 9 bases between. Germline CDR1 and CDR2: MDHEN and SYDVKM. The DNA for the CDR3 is TGTGCCAGCAGTTTACGCATTACGGAGCAGTTCTTC. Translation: CASSLRITEQFF.

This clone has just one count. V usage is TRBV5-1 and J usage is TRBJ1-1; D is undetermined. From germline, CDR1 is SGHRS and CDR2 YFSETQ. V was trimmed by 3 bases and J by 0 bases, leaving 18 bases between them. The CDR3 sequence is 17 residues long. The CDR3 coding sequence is TGCGCCAGCAGCTCTGACGCCCTAGGTCCAATGAACACTGAAGCTTTCTTT. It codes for CASSSDALGPMNTEAFF. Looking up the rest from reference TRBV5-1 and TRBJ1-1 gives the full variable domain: KAGVTQTPRYLIKTRGQQVTLSCSPISGHRSVSWYQQTPGQGLQFLFEYFSETQRNKGNFPGRFSGRQFSNSRSEMNVSTLELGDSALYLCASSSDALGPMNTEAFFGQGTRLTVV.

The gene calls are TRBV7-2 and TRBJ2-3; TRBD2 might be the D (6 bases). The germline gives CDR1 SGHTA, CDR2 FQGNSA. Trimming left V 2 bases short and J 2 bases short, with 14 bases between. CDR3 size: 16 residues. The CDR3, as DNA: TGTGCCAGCAGCTTATTGAGTGCGGGGTTCACAGATACGCAGTATTTT. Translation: CASSLLSAGFTDTQYF.

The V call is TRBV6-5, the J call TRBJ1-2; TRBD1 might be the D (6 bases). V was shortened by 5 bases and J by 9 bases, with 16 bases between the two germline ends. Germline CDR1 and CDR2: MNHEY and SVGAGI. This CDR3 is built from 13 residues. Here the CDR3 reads CASSPGHQFRYTF. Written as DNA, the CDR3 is TGTGCCAGCAGTCCGGGACATCAGTTCCGCTACACCTTC.

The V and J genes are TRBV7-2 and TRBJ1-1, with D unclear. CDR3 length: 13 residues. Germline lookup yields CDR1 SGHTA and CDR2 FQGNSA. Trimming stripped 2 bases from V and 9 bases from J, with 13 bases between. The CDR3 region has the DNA TGTGCCAGCAGCTTAAATAAGGTGGCGCAAGCTTTCTTT. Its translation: CASSLNKVAQAFF. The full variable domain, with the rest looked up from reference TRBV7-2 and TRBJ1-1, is GAGVSQSPSNKVTEKGKDVELRCDPISGHTALYWYRQSLGQGLEFLIYFQGNSAPDKSGLPSDRFSAERTGGSVSTLTIQRTQQEDSAVYLCASSLNKVAQAFFGQGTRLTVV.

CDR3 in DNA: TGCGCCAGCAGCCCCGGACAGATTGCTTTTGAAAAACTGTTTTTT. The encoded protein is CASSPGQIAFEKLFF. The rearrangement uses TRBV5-1 and TRBJ1-4; weak D call: TRBD1 (6 bases). This CDR3 comprises 15 residues. Trimming took off 4 bases at V and 7 bases at J, with 17 bases between the two ends. Germline-derived CDR1 and CDR2 are SGHRS and YFSETQ. The full variable domain, with the rest looked up from reference TRBV5-1 and TRBJ1-4, is KAGVTQTPRYLIKTRGQQVTLSCSPISGHRSVSWYQQTPGQGLQFLFEYFSETQRNKGNFPGRFSGRQFSNSRSEMNVSTLELGDSALYLCASSPGQIAFEKLFFGSGTQLSVL.

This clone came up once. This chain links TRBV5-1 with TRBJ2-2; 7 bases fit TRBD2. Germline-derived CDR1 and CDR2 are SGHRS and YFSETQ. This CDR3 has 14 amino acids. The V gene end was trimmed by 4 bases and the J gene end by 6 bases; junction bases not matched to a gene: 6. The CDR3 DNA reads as TGCGCCAGCAGCCGGACTAGTTCCGCCGGGGAGCTGTTTTTT. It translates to CASSRTSSAGELFF.

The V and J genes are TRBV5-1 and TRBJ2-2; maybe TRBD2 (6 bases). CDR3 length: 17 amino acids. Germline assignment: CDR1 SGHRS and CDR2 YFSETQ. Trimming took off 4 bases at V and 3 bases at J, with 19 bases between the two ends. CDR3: CASSPLTGETYTGELFF. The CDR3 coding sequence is TGCGCCAGCAGCCCACTGACGGGAGAGACGTACACCGGGGAGCTGTTTTTT. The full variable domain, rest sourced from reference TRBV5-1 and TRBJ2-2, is KAGVTQTPRYLIKTRGQQVTLSCSPISGHRSVSWYQQTPGQGLQFLFEYFSETQRNKGNFPGRFSGRQFSNSRSEMNVSTLELGDSALYLCASSPLTGETYTGELFFGEGSRLTVL.

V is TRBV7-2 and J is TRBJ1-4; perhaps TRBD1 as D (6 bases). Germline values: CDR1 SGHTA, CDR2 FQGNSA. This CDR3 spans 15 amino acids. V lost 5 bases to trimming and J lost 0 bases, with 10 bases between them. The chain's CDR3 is CASSPDSTTNEKLFF. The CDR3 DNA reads TGTGCCAGCAGCCCGGACAGCACAACTAATGAAAAACTGTTTTTT.

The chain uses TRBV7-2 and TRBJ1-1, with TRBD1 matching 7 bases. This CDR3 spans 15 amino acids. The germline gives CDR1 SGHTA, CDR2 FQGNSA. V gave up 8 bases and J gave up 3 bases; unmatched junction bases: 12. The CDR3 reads CASSLGPGGYTEAFF. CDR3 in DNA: TGTGCCAGCTCCTTAGGGCCAGGGGGTTACACTGAAGCTTTCTTT.

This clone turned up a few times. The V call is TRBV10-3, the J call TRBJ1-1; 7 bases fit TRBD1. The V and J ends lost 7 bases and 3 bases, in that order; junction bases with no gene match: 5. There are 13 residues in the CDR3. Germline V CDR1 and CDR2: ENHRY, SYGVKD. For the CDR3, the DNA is TGTGCCATCACGCGACAGGGTGACACTGAAGCTTTCTTT. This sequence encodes CAITRQGDTEAFF.

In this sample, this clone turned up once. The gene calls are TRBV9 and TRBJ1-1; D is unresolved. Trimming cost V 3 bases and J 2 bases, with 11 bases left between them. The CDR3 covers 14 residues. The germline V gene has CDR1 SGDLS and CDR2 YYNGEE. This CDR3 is CASSAGSLNTEAFF. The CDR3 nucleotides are TGTGCCAGCAGCGCGGGATCATTAAACACTGAAGCTTTCTTT. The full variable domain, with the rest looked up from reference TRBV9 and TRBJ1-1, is DSGVTQTPKHLITATGQRVTLRCSPRSGDLSVYWYQQSLDQGLQFLIQYYNGEERAKGNILERFSAQQFPDLHSELNLSSLELGDSALYFCASSAGSLNTEAFFGQGTRLTVV.

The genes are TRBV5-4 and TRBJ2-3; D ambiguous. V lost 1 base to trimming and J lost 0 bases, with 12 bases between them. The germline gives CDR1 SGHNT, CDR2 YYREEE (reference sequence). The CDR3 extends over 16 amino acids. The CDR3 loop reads CASSLFLVASTDTQYF. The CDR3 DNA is TGTGCCAGCAGCTTGTTCTTGGTAGCCAGCACAGATACGCAGTATTTT.

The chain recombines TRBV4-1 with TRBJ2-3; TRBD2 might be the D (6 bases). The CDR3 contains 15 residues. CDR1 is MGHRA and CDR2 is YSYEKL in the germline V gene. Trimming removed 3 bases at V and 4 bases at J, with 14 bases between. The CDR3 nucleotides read TGCGCCAGCAGCCAGGGGGGAGGAGGGGCAGATACGCAGTATTTT. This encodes CASSQGGGGADTQYF.

The CDR3: CASSQSRQEQYF. The CDR3 bases are TGTGCCAGCAGCCAAAGTCGGCAGGAGCAGTACTTC. V is TRBV14 and J is TRBJ2-7; no definite D call. The CDR3 length is 12 residues. Germline CDR1 reads SGHDN; CDR2 reads FVKESK. Trimming took 2 bases from V and 7 from J, leaving 9 bases between them.